This is a list of T cell receptor beta chains from one sample in a study of HIV-infected patients and healthy controls. Using its own MiXCR run on the 5' RACE reads, TCRdb lists one record per CDR3 protein. Found here are around 16,000 distinct CDR3 sequences, 9% to 9.5% of them singletons; the top ten hold roughly 5.3%. Sequenced material: blood. These receptor sequences come from an adult in good health. Each CDR3 is given with its conserved first and last residue. A D gene is named only where the DNA matches it firmly. Size is omitted from some rows. Given values are once, few, many or a class for expanded clones.

j_call	clone_size	v_call	d_call	cdr3_aa	cdr3_nt
TRBJ1-5	many	TRBV10-3	TRBD1	CAISPGQGHPSNQPQHF	TGTGCCATCAGTCCGGGACAGGGGCATCCGAGCAATCAGCCCCAGCATTTT
TRBJ2-7	NA	TRBV11-2	TRBD2	CASSLGLAVLYEQYF	TGTGCCAGCAGCTTAGGCCTAGCGGTACTCTACGAGCAGTACTTC
TRBJ2-3	many	TRBV3-1	NA	CASSQEGEGTDTQYF	TGTGCCAGCAGCCAAGAAGGAGAAGGCACAGATACGCAGTATTTT
TRBJ2-5	medium-sized	TRBV10-2	TRBD1	CASSSGQEREETQYF	TGCGCCAGCAGTTCGGGACAGGAAAGAGAAGAGACCCAGTACTTC
TRBJ2-2	many	TRBV24-1	NA	CATSGSRSAETDTGELFF	TGTGCCACCAGTGGATCCAGATCAGCGGAGACTGACACCGGGGAGCTGTTTTTT
TRBJ2-3	medium-sized	TRBV12-3/TRBV12-4	NA	CASSSRSGRGTDTQYF	TGTGCCAGCAGTTCTCGGAGCGGGCGGGGCACAGATACGCAGTATTTT
TRBJ2-3	many	TRBV18	NA	CASSPLGTDTQYF	TGTGCCAGCTCACCACTCGGCACAGATACGCAGTATTTT
TRBJ1-1	many	TRBV20-1	TRBD1	CSATQPGGQRNTEAFF	TGCAGTGCTACCCAACCAGGGGGACAGCGAAACACTGAAGCTTTCTTT
TRBJ2-3	NA	TRBV11-2	NA	CASSLGTKGDTQYF	TGTGCCAGCAGCTTAGGGACTAAGGGGGATACGCAGTATTTT
TRBJ2-1	many	TRBV20-1	TRBD2	CSARVQLAGSLGEQFF	TGCAGTGCTAGAGTCCAACTAGCGGGAAGTTTAGGTGAGCAGTTCTTC
TRBJ2-1	NA	TRBV6-1	TRBD2	CASMTVAGGYNEQFF	TGTGCCAGCATGACGGTAGCGGGAGGCTACAATGAGCAGTTCTTC
TRBJ1-4	medium-sized	TRBV14	NA	CASSPGVSGEKLFF	TGTGCCAGCAGCCCGGGGGTTTCGGGTGAAAAACTGTTTTTT
TRBJ2-1	many	TRBV6-2/TRBV6-3	NA	CASSYASAYNEQFF	TGTGCCAGCAGTTACGCGTCGGCCTACAATGAGCAGTTCTTC
TRBJ2-3	NA	TRBV9	TRBD2	CASSVGEGLAGDTQYF	TGTGCCAGCAGCGTAGGGGAAGGACTAGCGGGAGATACGCAGTATTTT
TRBJ1-5	medium-sized	TRBV6-2/TRBV6-3	NA	CASSYSRRTMWSRPQHF	TGTGCCAGCAGTTACTCGAGACGGACAATGTGGAGTCGGCCCCAGCATTTT
TRBJ1-5	many	TRBV11-2	NA	CASSLDLGGQPQHF	TGTGCCAGCAGCTTAGATTTGGGTGGTCAGCCCCAGCATTTT
TRBJ1-3	NA	TRBV28	NA	CASSRDSSVFGNTIYF	TGTGCCAGCAGTCGGGACTCATCCGTTTTCGGGAACACCATATATTTT
TRBJ1-2	NA	TRBV28	TRBD1	CASSLSVGGQMYGYTF	TGTGCCAGCAGTTTATCGGTCGGGGGACAGATGTATGGCTACACCTTC
TRBJ2-1	many	TRBV6-5	NA	CASSYGQEVEQFF	TGTGCCAGCAGTTACGGTCAAGAGGTTGAGCAGTTCTTC
TRBJ1-1	many	TRBV7-2	NA	CASSLGVQNTEAFF	TGTGCCAGCAGCTTGGGGGTTCAGAACACTGAAGCTTTCTTT
TRBJ1-1	NA	TRBV29-1	NA	CSVELESGTEAFF	TGCAGCGTTGAACTGGAGTCGGGCACTGAAGCTTTCTTT
TRBJ2-1	NA	TRBV28	NA	CASSPIGPDSYNEQFF	TGTGCCAGCAGTCCAATTGGACCGGACAGCTACAATGAGCAGTTCTTC
TRBJ2-3	many	TRBV12-3/TRBV12-4	NA	CASSRNRPPDTQYF	TGTGCCAGCAGTCGAAATCGACCCCCTGATACGCAGTATTTT
TRBJ2-7	many	TRBV5-4	NA	CASSLDGGTYEQYF	TGTGCCAGCAGCTTGGACGGGGGCACCTACGAGCAGTACTTC
TRBJ1-1	few	TRBV5-1	NA	CASSSTWNTEAFF	TGCGCCAGCAGCTCCACATGGAACACTGAAGCTTTCTTT
TRBJ1-2	many	TRBV5-1	TRBD1	CASSLSAGTGRIGYGYTF	TGCGCCAGCAGCTTATCGGCCGGGACAGGGAGGATCGGCTATGGCTACACCTTC
TRBJ2-7	NA	TRBV5-6	TRBD2	CASSPGTSFFEQYF	TGTGCCAGCAGCCCCGGGACTAGCTTTTTCGAGCAGTACTTC
TRBJ2-3	NA	TRBV6-1	TRBD1	CASSEVGTGGTDTQYF	TGTGCCAGCAGTGAAGTTGGGACAGGGGGCACAGATACGCAGTATTTT
TRBJ2-1	many	TRBV2	TRBD1	CAIPGTGEGEQFF	TGTGCCATTCCCGGGACAGGGGAAGGTGAGCAGTTCTTC
TRBJ1-2	NA	TRBV5-4	NA	CASSLVGYGYTF	TGTGCCAGCAGCTTGGTCGGTTATGGCTACACCTTC
TRBJ1-4	few	TRBV4-2	TRBD1	CASSLGRGQGEEKLFF	TGTGCCAGCAGCTTGGGCAGGGGGCAGGGGGAAGAAAAACTGTTTTTT
TRBJ1-1	few	TRBV10-3	NA	CAISDVKGRGTEAFF	TGTGCCATCAGTGATGTGAAGGGCCGCGGGACTGAAGCTTTCTTT
TRBJ1-5	many	TRBV14	NA	CASSQVAFGRARRPQHF	TGTGCCAGCAGCCAAGTAGCCTTTGGTAGGGCGCGCCGACCCCAGCATTTT
TRBJ1-1	few	TRBV6-1	NA	CASSEGPWGSEAFF	TGTGCCAGCAGTGAAGGTCCATGGGGGTCTGAAGCTTTCTTT
TRBJ2-7	many	TRBV7-6	TRBD2	CASSLAGTSGSYEQYF	TGTGCCAGCAGCTTAGCCGGGACTAGCGGTTCCTACGAGCAGTACTTC
TRBJ1-5	medium-sized	TRBV6-2/TRBV6-3	TRBD1	CASRAGQGYNQPQHF	TGTGCCAGCAGGGCGGGACAGGGGTACAATCAGCCCCAGCATTTT
TRBJ2-1	many	TRBV12-3/TRBV12-4	NA	CASSLGDNEQFF	TGTGCCAGCAGTTTAGGAGACAATGAGCAGTTCTTC
TRBJ1-5	medium-sized	TRBV3-2	NA	CASSRTTRQSSSNQPQHF	TGTGCCAGCAGCCGAACGACACGGCAGTCCTCAAGCAATCAGCCCCAGCATTTT
TRBJ2-1	many	TRBV6-5	TRBD2	CASSGRIYNEQFF	TGTGCCAGCAGCGGGAGGATTTACAATGAGCAGTTCTTC
TRBJ2-7	NA	TRBV28	NA	CASSQGRVYEQYF	TGTGCCAGCAGCCAGGGACGGGTCTACGAGCAGTACTTC
TRBJ2-5	medium-sized	TRBV6-6	TRBD2	CASSYRLAGGGAQETQYF	TGTGCCAGCAGTTACAGGCTAGCGGGAGGAGGGGCCCAAGAGACCCAGTACTTC
TRBJ2-7	few	TRBV6-2/TRBV6-3	NA	CASTGQDHYEQYF	TGTGCCAGCACCGGGCAGGACCACTACGAGCAGTACTTC
TRBJ2-5	NA	TRBV25-1	NA	CASSPRPRKYQETQYF	TGTGCCAGCTCCCCCCGGCCTAGAAAGTACCAAGAGACCCAGTACTTC
TRBJ2-2	NA	TRBV6-2/TRBV6-3	NA	CATYAGELFF	TGTGCCACGTATGCCGGGGAGCTGTTTTTT
TRBJ1-2	many	TRBV2	NA	CASSTYFGYTF	TGTGCCAGCAGTACGTATTTTGGCTACACCTTC
TRBJ1-1	medium-sized	TRBV29-1	NA	CSVVNTEAFF	TGCAGCGTTGTAAACACTGAAGCTTTCTTT
TRBJ1-1	NA	TRBV10-3	TRBD1	CAISRQGVGTEAFF	TGTGCCATCAGCCGACAGGGGGTGGGCACTGAAGCTTTCTTT
TRBJ1-1	many	TRBV20-1	TRBD1	CSARVGGGDEAFF	TGCAGTGCTAGAGTAGGAGGGGGCGATGAAGCTTTCTTT
TRBJ1-2	many	TRBV19	NA	CASSIRGGGYTF	TGTGCCAGTAGTATACGAGGGGGTGGCTACACCTTC
TRBJ2-3	medium-sized	TRBV6-5	TRBD2	CASSSPAGGTDTQYF	TGTGCCAGCAGCTCCCCAGCGGGAGGGACAGATACGCAGTATTTT